This T cell receptor beta chain originates from a study of long-term antiretroviral therapy in people with HIV. Study findings and constraints: With ART, diversity went up but was still lower than in transplant donor controls.

Note on this clone: Its specificity is not known.

The germline V gene encodes CDR1 SNHLY and CDR2 FYNNEI. The CDR3 totals 12 residues. The V end was cut by 3 bases, the J end by 3 bases, with 6 bases between. immunoSEQ v3.0 was run at survey level. The assay was immunoSEQ multiplex PCR, and TCRdb's table has in-frame clones only and misses some. Among approximately 7,000 clones, 80% to 90% were seen once, and the ten largest hold 3%. Specimens held about 0.9-10 million cryopreserved PBMC prior to DNA extraction. V usage is TRBV2 and J usage is TRBJ2-7; no clear D gene. The sequence was obtained from a woman aged 45-60 years with HIV. The source material was unsorted PBMCs, sampled 3.7 years after starting antiretroviral therapy. CDR3 nucleotide sequence: TGTGCCAGCAGTGATGGCAGCTACGAGCAGTACTTC. Translating gives CASSDGSYEQYF.